Listed below are T cell receptor beta chains from one sample, sequenced in a study of identical twins. TCRdb reanalysed the 5' RACE reads using MiXCR and keeps one entry per CDR3 protein. This table holds around 240,000 distinct CDR3 sequences, about 7% found once. These same data were also listed under a study on yellow fever vaccine responses in identical twins.

The sample taken for sequencing was memory (CD45RO+) T cells sorted from blood. The source of these receptors is a woman younger than 30 in good health. The conserved cysteine and the conserved F or W are not part of the CDR3 here. Each record gives: V gene, CDR3 protein.

TRBV29-1 SVAPTSGRAYEQF
TRBV4-2 ASSPRHDSNTGELF
TRBV10-3 AISDYGLLGLF
TRBV19 ASSIGENGYT
TRBV5-1 ASSLSTGVSSPLH
TRBV6-5 ASSYSPEGGADTQY
TRBV20-1 SASSGGASWETQY
TRBV15 ATSIGQGGSYEQY
TRBV10-3 ATAGYETETQY
TRBV3-1 ASSQDGTGKIHEQF
TRBV5-1 ASSIREGGTGELF
TRBV6-1 ATTAGGTTEAF
TRBV15 ATSTGTETQPQH
TRBV9 ASSVDAKTQY
TRBV29-1 SGGHQNTEAF
TRBV20-1 SARPSVRGLETQY
TRBV5-1 ASSRTGDEKLF
TRBV7-8 ASSYPGLGTEEQY
TRBV27 ASSLPGSWAYEQY
TRBV24-1 ATSQGARPQH
TRBV12-5 ASGPGGGENTGELF
TRBV3-1 ASSSGQTYEQY
TRBV5-1 ASSLGGRDQPQH
TRBV11-3 ASSLGVGTGSYEQY
TRBV18 ASSPPQYSGNTIY
TRBV3-1 ASSQDASASYEQY
TRBV6-5 ASSYRDIQKTQY
TRBV18 ASSPPTTTGNTEAF
TRBV11-2 ASSFGTGPREAQY